Listed below are T cell receptor beta chains from one sample, sequenced in a study of CD8 T cells in ankylosing spondylitis. TCRdb reanalysed the 5' RACE reads using MiXCR and keeps one entry per CDR3 protein. This table has just over 150,000 distinct CDR3 sequences, about a sixth appearing once. Specimen: blood, either unsorted or a sorted T cell fraction (not recorded which). These receptors were collected from a male donor with ankylosing spondylitis or in good health (not recorded which). Both conserved end residues are part of each CDR3. Each record gives: D gene, V gene, CDR3 protein. A D gene is named only where the DNA matches it firmly.

>NA|TRBV29-1
CSVDMAGEPETQYF
>TRBD1|TRBV12-3/TRBV12-4
CAGSQGVPNTEAFF
>NA|TRBV15
CATSRVPAVEQETQYF
>NA|TRBV21-1
CASSNGGQVDIQYF
>NA|TRBV5-1
CASRDTYEQYF
>NA|TRBV5-1
CASRRGNTEAFF
>NA|TRBV7-2
CASSRRRVVGNIQYF
>TRBD1|TRBV7-9
CASSLEGTASGGYTF
>NA|TRBV27
CASSGFESSYNEQFF
>TRBD2|TRBV5-1
CASSPRGLAGDTQYF
>TRBD1|TRBV5-1
CASSLEGASGNTIYF
>NA|TRBV6-1
CASSETSADTQYF
>NA|TRBV5-1
CASSLRGQRSYNEQFF
>NA|TRBV9
CASSVGAVSYEQYF
>NA|TRBV5-1
CASSSDSLNTEAFF
>NA|TRBV18
CASSPPHSSYEQYF
>NA|TRBV12-3/TRBV12-4
CASSPTVNQPQHF
>NA|TRBV18
CASSSGTDTDTQYF
>NA|TRBV24-1
CATSPRMGSEAFF
>NA|TRBV5-1
CASSLTGPDIDEQYF
>TRBD2|TRBV19
CASSRPGTSGSYEQYF
>NA|TRBV7-8
CASRFLQGSPGELFF
>TRBD1|TRBV5-1
CASSVGGQGFNEQFF
>NA|TRBV12-3/TRBV12-4
CASSFTVNQPQHF
>TRBD2|TRBV6-5
CASSSLSGRAGYEQYF
>TRBD1|TRBV20-1
CSAEETGLMNTEAFF
>TRBD1|TRBV29-1
CSVMGTGTEAFF
>NA|TRBV20-1
CSGQSAIGETQYF
>NA|TRBV12-3/TRBV12-4
CASSIRHREVQPQHF
>NA|TRBV3-1
CASSQAGVNTEAFF
>NA|TRBV5-1
CASSETSGSRHEQFF
>NA|TRBV4-1
CASSHTTTSTDTQYF
>NA|TRBV4-2
CASSPRGGRDDEQYF
>NA|TRBV5-4
CASSVEGNQPQHF
>NA|TRBV6-6
CASSIRGNQPQHF
>NA|TRBV28
CASSFPSPRGAGTEAFF
>NA|TRBV24-1
CATSDPGQGAFF
>NA|TRBV10-3
CAIRASGTGYNEQFF
>NA|TRBV20-1
CSAGTPGSYEQYF
>TRBD2|TRBV27
CASSFFASGTDTQYF
>TRBD1|TRBV28
CASSAGDSHYNEQFF
>TRBD2|TRBV7-2
CASSLASGSSYEQYF
>TRBD2|TRBV12-3/TRBV12-4
CASSPVLTSGEQFF
>NA|TRBV5-4
CASSLDPSAVNRDEQFF
>TRBD2|TRBV5-1
CASSLAAGGSDNEQFF